This TCR beta chain emerged from a study of blood T cell repertoires in COVID-19. This clone appeared once. The CDR3 contains 12 residues. From germline, CDR1 is SGHRS and CDR2 YFSETQ. V gave up 4 bases and J gave up 0 bases, with 5 bases separating them. Data came from immunoSEQ multiplex PCR; TCRdb stores just in-frame clones and leaves some out. The sample lists about 180,000 clones, approximately 84% occurring once. Sequencing was performed on peripheral blood. The chain carries TRBV5-1 and TRBJ2-7, with no clear D. The clonotype comes from a human donor in a cohort sampled during active COVID-19. CDR3 in DNA: TGCGCCAGCAGCCCGAGCTCCTACGAGCAGTACTTC. It codes for CASSPSSYEQYF.